This TCR beta chain was captured in a study of blood T cell repertoires in COVID-19. Assay used: immunoSEQ multiplex PCR; TCRdb lists only in-frame clones, some missing. Among 200,000 to 250,000 clones listed, 85% to 90% were seen once. Cohort placement rested on clinical history that participants reported themselves. The germline CDR1 and CDR2 sequences are MNHNS and SASEGT. V gave up 3 bases and J gave up 1 base, with 14 bases separating them. The CDR3 has 16 residues. This clone was seen a few times. The sequence came from a man between 25 and 39 years old who had been exposed to COVID-19. Sequenced material: PBMCs or T cells enriched from blood (not recorded which). The chain recombines TRBV6-1 with TRBJ2-3; a possible D gene is TRBD2 (5 bases). CDR3 protein: CASSEQLAEGTDTQYF. CDR3 in DNA: TGTGCCAGCAGTGAGCAGCTCGCGGAGGGCACAGATACGCAGTATTTT.